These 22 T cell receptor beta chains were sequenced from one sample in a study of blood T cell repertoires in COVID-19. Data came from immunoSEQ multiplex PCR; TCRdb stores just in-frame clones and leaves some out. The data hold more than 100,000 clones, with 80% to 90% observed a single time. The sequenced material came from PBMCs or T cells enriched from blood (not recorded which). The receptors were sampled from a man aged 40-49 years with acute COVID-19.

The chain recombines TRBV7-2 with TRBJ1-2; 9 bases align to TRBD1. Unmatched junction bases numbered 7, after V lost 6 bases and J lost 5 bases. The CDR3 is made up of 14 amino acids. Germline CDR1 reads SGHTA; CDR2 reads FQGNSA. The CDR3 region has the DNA TGTGCCAGCAGTTTACCGGGACAGGGTTATGGCTACACCTTC. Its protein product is CASSLPGQGYGYTF.

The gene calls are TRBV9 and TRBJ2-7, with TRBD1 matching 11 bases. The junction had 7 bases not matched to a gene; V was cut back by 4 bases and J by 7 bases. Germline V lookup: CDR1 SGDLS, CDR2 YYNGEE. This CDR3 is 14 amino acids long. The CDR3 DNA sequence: TGTGCCAGCAGCTCTCGGACAGGGGGCGAGGAGCAGTACTTC. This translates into CASSSRTGGEEQYF.

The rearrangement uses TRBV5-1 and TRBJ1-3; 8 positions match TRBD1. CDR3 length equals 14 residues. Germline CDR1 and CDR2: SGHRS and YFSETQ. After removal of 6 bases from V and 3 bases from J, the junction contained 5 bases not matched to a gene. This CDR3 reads CASTSTGVGNTIYF. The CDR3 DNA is TGCGCCAGCACCTCGACAGGGGTTGGAAACACCATATATTTT.

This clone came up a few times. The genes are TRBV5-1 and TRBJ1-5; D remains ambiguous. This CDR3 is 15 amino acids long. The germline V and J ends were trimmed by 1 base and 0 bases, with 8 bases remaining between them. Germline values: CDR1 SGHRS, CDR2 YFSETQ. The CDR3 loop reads CASSLRGSSNQPQHF. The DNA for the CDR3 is TGCGCCAGCAGCTTGCGAGGGAGTAGCAATCAGCCCCAGCATTTT.

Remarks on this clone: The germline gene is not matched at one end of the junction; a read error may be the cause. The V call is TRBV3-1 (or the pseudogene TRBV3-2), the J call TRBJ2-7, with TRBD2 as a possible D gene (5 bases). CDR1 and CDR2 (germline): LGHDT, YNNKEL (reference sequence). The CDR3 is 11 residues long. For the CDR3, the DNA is TGTGCCAGCAGCCAAGATAAGGGAGTTCACTTC. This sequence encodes CASSQDKGVHF.

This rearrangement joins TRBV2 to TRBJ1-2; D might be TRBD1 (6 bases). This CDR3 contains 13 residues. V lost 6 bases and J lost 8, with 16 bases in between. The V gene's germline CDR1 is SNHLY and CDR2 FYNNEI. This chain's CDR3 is CASREQGMGGYTF. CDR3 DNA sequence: TGTGCCAGCAGAGAACAGGGAATGGGGGGCTACACCTTC.

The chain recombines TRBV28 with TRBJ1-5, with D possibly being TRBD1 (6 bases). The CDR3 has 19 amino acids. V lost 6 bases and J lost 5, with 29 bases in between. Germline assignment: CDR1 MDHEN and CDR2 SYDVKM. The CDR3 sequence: CASRGTGGAGRLKYQPQHF. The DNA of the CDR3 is TGTGCCAGCAGGGGGACTGGGGGGGCGGGTCGGCTCAAGTATCAGCCCCAGCATTTT.

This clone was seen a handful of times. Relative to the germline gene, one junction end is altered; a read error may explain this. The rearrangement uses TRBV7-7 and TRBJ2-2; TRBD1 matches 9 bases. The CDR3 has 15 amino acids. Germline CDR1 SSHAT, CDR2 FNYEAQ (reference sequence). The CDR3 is CASSSGTGTAGELFF. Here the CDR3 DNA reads TGTGCTAGCAGCTCCGGGACAGGGACAGCCGGGGAGCTGTTTTTT.

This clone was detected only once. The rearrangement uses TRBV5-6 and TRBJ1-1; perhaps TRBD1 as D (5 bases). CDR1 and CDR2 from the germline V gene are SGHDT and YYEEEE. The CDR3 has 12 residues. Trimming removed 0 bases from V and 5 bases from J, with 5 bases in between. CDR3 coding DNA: TGTGCCAGCAGCTTGGGGACAACTGAAGCTTTCTTT. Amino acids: CASSLGTTEAFF.

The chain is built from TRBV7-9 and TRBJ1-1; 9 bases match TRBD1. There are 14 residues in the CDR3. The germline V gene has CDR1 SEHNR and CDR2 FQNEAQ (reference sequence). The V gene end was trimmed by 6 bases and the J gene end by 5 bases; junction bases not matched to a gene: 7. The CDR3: CASSPFGTGTEAFF. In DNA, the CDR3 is TGTGCCAGCAGTCCTTTCGGGACAGGGACTGAAGCTTTCTTT.

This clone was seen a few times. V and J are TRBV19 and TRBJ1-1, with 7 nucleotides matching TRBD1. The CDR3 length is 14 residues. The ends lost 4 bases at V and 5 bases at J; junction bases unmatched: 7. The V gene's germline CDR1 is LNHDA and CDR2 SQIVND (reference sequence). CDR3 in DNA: TGTGCCAGTAGTAGAACACAGGGGTGGACTGAAGCTTTCTTT. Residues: CASSRTQGWTEAFF.

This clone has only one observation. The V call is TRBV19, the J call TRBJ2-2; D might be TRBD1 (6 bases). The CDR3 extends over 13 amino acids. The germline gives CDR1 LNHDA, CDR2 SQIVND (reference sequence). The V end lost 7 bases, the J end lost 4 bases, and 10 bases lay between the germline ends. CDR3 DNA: TGTGCCAGTAACGACAGGACCACCGGGGAGCTGTTTTTT. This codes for CASNDRTTGELFF.

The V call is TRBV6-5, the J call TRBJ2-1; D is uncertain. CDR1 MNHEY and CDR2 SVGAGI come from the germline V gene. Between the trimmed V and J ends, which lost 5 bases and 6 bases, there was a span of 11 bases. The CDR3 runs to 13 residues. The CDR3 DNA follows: TGTGCCAGCAGTCTTCCTTTTATCAATGAGCAGTTCTTC. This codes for CASSLPFINEQFF.

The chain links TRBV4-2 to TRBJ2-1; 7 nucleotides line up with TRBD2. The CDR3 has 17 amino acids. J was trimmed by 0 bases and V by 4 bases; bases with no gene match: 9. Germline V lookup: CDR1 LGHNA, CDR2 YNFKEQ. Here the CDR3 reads CASSRGTIRSSYNEQFF. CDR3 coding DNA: TGTGCCAGCAGCCGGGGGACTATCCGAAGCTCCTACAATGAGCAGTTCTTC.

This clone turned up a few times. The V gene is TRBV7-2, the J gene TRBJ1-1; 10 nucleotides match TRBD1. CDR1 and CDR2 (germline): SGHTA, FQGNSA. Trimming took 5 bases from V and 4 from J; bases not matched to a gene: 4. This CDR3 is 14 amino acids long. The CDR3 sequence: CASSRTGGFTEAFF. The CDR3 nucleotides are TGTGCCAGCAGCCGGACAGGGGGATTCACTGAAGCTTTCTTT.

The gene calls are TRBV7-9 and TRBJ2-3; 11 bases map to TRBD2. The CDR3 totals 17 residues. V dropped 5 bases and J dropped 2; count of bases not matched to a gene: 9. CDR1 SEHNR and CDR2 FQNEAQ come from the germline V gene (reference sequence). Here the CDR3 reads CASSPKGTSGNTDTQYF. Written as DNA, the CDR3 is TGTGCCAGCAGCCCCAAGGGGACTAGCGGTAACACAGATACGCAGTATTTT.

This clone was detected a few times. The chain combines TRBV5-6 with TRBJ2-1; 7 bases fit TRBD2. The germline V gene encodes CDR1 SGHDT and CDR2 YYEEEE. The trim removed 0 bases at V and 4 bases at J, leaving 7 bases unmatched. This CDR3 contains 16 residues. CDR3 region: CASSLEGAGLYNEQFF. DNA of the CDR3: TGTGCCAGCAGCTTGGAGGGAGCGGGACTGTACAATGAGCAGTTCTTC.

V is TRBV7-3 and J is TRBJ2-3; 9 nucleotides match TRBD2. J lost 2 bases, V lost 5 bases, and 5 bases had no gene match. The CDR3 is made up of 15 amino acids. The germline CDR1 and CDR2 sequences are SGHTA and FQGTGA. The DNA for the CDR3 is TGTGCCAGCAGCACCTCTAGCGGGGTCACAGATACGCAGTATTTT. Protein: CASSTSSGVTDTQYF.

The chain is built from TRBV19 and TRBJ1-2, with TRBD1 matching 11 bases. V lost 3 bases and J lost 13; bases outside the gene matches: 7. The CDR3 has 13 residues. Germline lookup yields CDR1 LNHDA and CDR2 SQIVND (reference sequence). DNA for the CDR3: TGTGCCAGTAGTATCGGGGACAGGGGGTTATTCACCTTC. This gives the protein CASSIGDRGLFTF.

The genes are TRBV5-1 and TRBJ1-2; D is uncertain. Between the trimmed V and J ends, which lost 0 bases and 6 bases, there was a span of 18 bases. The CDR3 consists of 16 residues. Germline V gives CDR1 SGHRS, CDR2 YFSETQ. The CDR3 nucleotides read TGCGCCAGCAGCTTGGATGGGCTTGGATGGTTGAATGGCTACACCTTC. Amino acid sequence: CASSLDGLGWLNGYTF.

CDR3 region: CACFRTGGGGYTF. As DNA, the CDR3 is TGTGCCTGTTTTCGGACAGGGGGCGGCGGCTACACCTTC. The chain carries TRBV30 and TRBJ1-2, with 11 positions matching TRBD1. Germline V gives CDR1 GTSNPN, CDR2 SVGIG (reference sequence). There are 13 residues in the CDR3. V was pared by 6 bases and J by 8 bases, with 8 bases of the junction left unmatched.

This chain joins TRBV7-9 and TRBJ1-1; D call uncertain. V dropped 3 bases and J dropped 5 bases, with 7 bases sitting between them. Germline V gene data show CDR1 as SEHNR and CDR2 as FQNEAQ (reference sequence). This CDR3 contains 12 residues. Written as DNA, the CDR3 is TGTGCCAGCAGCTTTCCCAGGACTGAAGCTTTCTTT. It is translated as CASSFPRTEAFF.